A single sample is the source of the 24 T cell receptor beta chains below, sequenced in a study of cytomegalovirus exposure and HLA in healthy donors. TCRdb's table, derived via immunoSEQ multiplex PCR, lists solely in-frame clones and lacks some. The sample records about 110,000 clones, more than 90% being singletons. The sequencing input was PBMCs. The origin of the receptors is a woman under 30 in good health and CMV-seronegative.

The chain carries TRBV6-1 and TRBJ2-5, with a tentative D call TRBD1 (6 bases). The V and J ends lost 1 base and 5 bases respectively, with 14 bases between them. CDR1 is MNHNS, CDR2 SASEGT, per germline. This CDR3 spans 15 amino acids. CDR3 DNA sequence: TGTGCCAGCAGTGAAGTTGGGTTGAGGGGGGAGACCCAGTACTTC. This gives the protein CASSEVGLRGETQYF.

This clone was found once. This chain links TRBV6-4 with TRBJ2-1; 14 nucleotides agree with TRBD2. Trimming at V came to 3 bases and at J to 3 bases, leaving 10 bases not matched to a gene. The CDR3 spans 19 residues. The germline CDR1 and CDR2 sequences are MRHNA and SNTAGT. CDR3 sequence reads: CASSERLAGGPFLYNEQFF. CDR3 DNA: TGTGCCAGCAGTGAGCGACTAGCGGGGGGGCCTTTTCTCTACAATGAGCAGTTCTTC.

The genes are TRBV5-1 and TRBJ1-1, with 8 bases aligning to TRBD1. Per the germline V gene, CDR1 is SGHRS and CDR2 is YFSETQ. CDR3 size: 16 residues. V trimming: 3 bases; J trimming: 2 bases; junction bases outside the gene matches: 9. The CDR3 DNA is TGCGCCAGCAGCTCGCAACCGGGACAGGCAAACACTGAAGCTTTCTTT. Translating gives CASSSQPGQANTEAFF.

The V call is TRBV28, the J call TRBJ2-5; D is possibly TRBD1 (6 bases). Trimming removed 4 bases from V and 2 bases from J, with 8 bases in between. This CDR3 spans 13 amino acids. In germline, CDR1 is MDHEN, CDR2 SYDVKM. The CDR3, as DNA: TGTGCCAGCAGTTCAGGGGTTCAAGAGACCCAGTACTTC. Amino acid sequence: CASSSGVQETQYF.

The rearrangement links TRBV2 to TRBJ1-5, with D tentatively TRBD1 (5 bases). The germline CDR1 and CDR2 sequences are SNHLY and FYNNEI. Trimming took 4 bases from V and 4 from J, leaving 11 bases between them. The CDR3 is made up of 14 amino acids. CDR3 sequence reads: CASSGDRGNQPQHF. In DNA, the CDR3 is TGTGCCAGCAGTGGGGACCGGGGGAATCAGCCCCAGCATTTT.

The DNA for the CDR3 is TGTGCCAGCAGCGTAGATACAGACCTGACGAACACTGAAGCTTTCTTT. As protein: CASSVDTDLTNTEAFF. The chain recombines TRBV9 with TRBJ1-1; D uncertain. Trimming took off 0 bases at V and 1 base at J, with 13 bases between the two ends. Germline V gene sequence: CDR1 SGDLS, CDR2 YYNGEE. The CDR3 loop spans 16 amino acids. Looking up the rest from reference TRBV9 and TRBJ1-1 gives the full variable domain: DSGVTQTPKHLITATGQRVTLRCSPRSGDLSVYWYQQSLDQGLQFLIQYYNGEERAKGNILERFSAQQFPDLHSELNLSSLELGDSALYFCASSVDTDLTNTEAFFGQGTRLTVV.

This chain connects TRBV11-3 to TRBJ2-1; 7 positions agree with TRBD1. CDR3 length equals 19 residues. V lost 5 bases to trimming and J lost 1 base; unmatched junction nucleotides: 17. Germline lookup yields CDR1 SGHNT and CDR2 YENEEA. As DNA, the CDR3 is TGTGCCAGCAGCCAAACAGGGGTTCGGTCGACCGGGTCCTACAATGAGCAGTTCTTC. The encoded protein is CASSQTGVRSTGSYNEQFF.

This clone was observed once. V and J are TRBV5-1 and TRBJ1-1, with D hard to call. Trimming took 4 bases from V and 11 from J, leaving 24 bases between them. Germline CDR1 and CDR2: SGHRS and YFSETQ. This CDR3 has 15 residues. As DNA, the CDR3 is TGCGCCAGCAGCCCGGACGGGAGGGCCTTAGTTGGGGCTTTCTTT. This codes for CASSPDGRALVGAFF.

The V and J genes are TRBV5-6 and TRBJ2-1; TRBD2 agrees at 10 bases. Per the germline V gene, CDR1 is SGHDT and CDR2 is YYEEEE. The V segment lost 0 bases and the J segment 3 bases; nucleotides outside the gene matches: 6. This CDR3 is 17 amino acids long. CDR3 DNA: TGTGCCAGCAGCTTGGTCCCCATAGCGGGAGGCTACAATGAGCAGTTCTTC. Encoded protein: CASSLVPIAGGYNEQFF.

The chain uses TRBV6-6 and TRBJ2-7, with D tentatively TRBD2 (6 bases). From germline, CDR1 is MNHNY and CDR2 SVGAGI (reference sequence). Trimming pared 4 bases from V and 2 bases from J, leaving 15 bases between. The CDR3 consists of 15 residues. The CDR3 nucleotides read TGTGCCAGCAGTTCGGGACTTCCCAGTGCCTACGAGCAGTACTTC. Amino acids: CASSSGLPSAYEQYF.

The chain couples TRBV6-6 to TRBJ1-2; D call uncertain. Germline V lookup: CDR1 MNHNY, CDR2 SVGAGI (reference sequence). The V end was cut by 0 bases, the J end by 0 bases, with 5 bases between. The CDR3 consists of 14 residues. In DNA, the CDR3 is TGTGCCAGCAGTTACTCTGTAGCTAACTATGGCTACACCTTC. Amino acid sequence: CASSYSVANYGYTF.

This clone was found once. This chain uses TRBV5-4 with TRBJ1-1; D is uncertain. The V and J ends lost 5 bases and 0 bases respectively, with 8 bases between them. The CDR3 spans 13 residues. Germline values: CDR1 SGHNT, CDR2 YYREEE (reference sequence). CDR3 coding DNA: TGTGCCAGCAGTGGGCACTTGAACACTGAAGCTTTCTTT. Its translation is CASSGHLNTEAFF.

The CDR3 sequence is CASRTPRGGPDNYGYTF. DNA for the CDR3: TGTGCCAGTAGGACCCCCCGGGGGGGGCCTGATAACTATGGCTACACCTTC. V is TRBV19 and J is TRBJ1-2, with a weak D call TRBD1 (6 bases). The CDR3 totals 17 residues. The germline V gene encodes CDR1 LNHDA and CDR2 SQIVND (reference sequence). V dropped 6 bases and J dropped 1 base, with 21 bases sitting between them.

The CDR3 spells CASSFNNEQYF. CDR3 bases: TGTGCCAGCAGCTTTAACAACGAGCAGTACTTC. J is TRBJ2-7 and V is TRBV7-9, with D unresolved. V lost 3 bases and J lost 5, with 5 bases in between. CDR1 and CDR2 from the germline V gene are SEHNR and FQNEAQ (reference sequence). The CDR3 length is 11 residues.

A single count supports this clone. The chain recombines TRBV9 with TRBJ2-4; 8 nucleotides match TRBD2. V was clipped by 1 base and J by 9 bases; unmatched bases: 9. This CDR3 has 15 amino acids. Germline CDR1 SGDLS, CDR2 YYNGEE. The CDR3 loop is CASSVTGGPEGIQYF. The CDR3 bases are TGTGCCAGCAGCGTAACGGGGGGGCCGGAGGGCATTCAGTACTTC.

The J gene is TRBJ1-4, the V gene TRBV7-2; possible D gene TRBD1, 5 bases. The germline CDR1 and CDR2 sequences are SGHTA and FQGNSA. The CDR3 is 15 residues long. The V gene lost 4 bases and the J gene lost 0 bases, with 9 bases spanning the gap. CDR3 amino acids: CASSSDRPTNEKLFF. The CDR3 DNA sequence: TGTGCCAGCAGCTCTGACAGACCAACTAATGAAAAACTGTTTTTT.

The chain uses TRBV27 and TRBJ2-7; TRBD1 agrees at 9 bases. The CDR3 contains 15 residues. Unmatched junction bases numbered 8, after V lost 6 bases and J lost 2 bases. Looked up from germline, CDR1 is MNHEY and CDR2 is SMNVEV (reference sequence). CDR3 in amino acids: CASRETGGITYEQYF. The CDR3 DNA sequence: TGTGCCAGCAGAGAAACAGGGGGCATAACCTACGAGCAGTACTTC.

This clone was seen a few times. V and J are TRBV28 and TRBJ2-5; D is possibly TRBD2 (7 bases). Trimming removed 4 bases from V and 4 bases from J, with 19 bases in between. This CDR3 is built from 16 residues. Per germline, CDR1 MDHEN and CDR2 SYDVKM. CDR3 sequence reads: CASSSTHGGHRETQYF. The CDR3 DNA sequence: TGTGCCAGCAGTTCCACCCACGGGGGGCATCGAGAGACCCAGTACTTC.

CDR3 in amino acids: CASSLDRQGVEYF. Here the CDR3 DNA reads TGTGCCAGCAGCTTAGACCGACAGGGGGTTGAGTACTTC. This sequence joins TRBV11-2 and TRBJ2-7, with 9 bases identical to TRBD1. The CDR3 is made up of 13 amino acids. Germline lookup yields CDR1 SGHAT and CDR2 FQNNGV. V was pared by 0 bases and J by 11 bases, with 5 bases of the junction left unmatched.

The rearrangement links TRBV9 to TRBJ2-3; D may be TRBD1 (6 bases). There are 16 residues in the CDR3. Trimming took 1 base from V and 4 from J, leaving 16 bases between them. In germline, CDR1 is SGDLS, CDR2 YYNGEE. CDR3 sequence: CASSVNSRGVADTQYF. Written as DNA, the CDR3 is TGTGCCAGCAGCGTAAACTCCAGGGGTGTGGCAGATACGCAGTATTTT.

The chain is built from TRBV7-2 and TRBJ2-7; 10 bases line up with TRBD1. V shed 6 bases, J shed 2 bases, and the junction held 7 bases outside the gene matches. Germline values: CDR1 SGHTA, CDR2 FQGNSA. The length of the CDR3 is 15 residues. The CDR3 region has the DNA TGTGCCAGCAGACAGGGGACAGGGGTCACCTACGAGCAGTACTTC. Translating it yields CASRQGTGVTYEQYF.

The rearrangement joins TRBV6-1 to TRBJ1-2; the D is unclear. The CDR3 length is 12 residues. The V end was cut by 1 base, the J end by 6 bases, with 6 bases between. CDR1 MNHNS and CDR2 SASEGT come from the germline V gene. This CDR3 is CASSEVSDGYTF. The CDR3 nucleotides are TGTGCCAGCAGTGAAGTTTCGGATGGCTACACCTTC.

V is TRBV4-1 and J is TRBJ2-2, with unresolved D. The V gene's germline CDR1 is MGHRA and CDR2 YSYEKL. The CDR3 spans 14 residues. V was clipped by 0 bases and J by 4 bases, with 6 bases between them. The CDR3, as DNA: TGCGCCAGCAGCCAAGAGACGGGCACCGGGGAGCTGTTTTTT. Translated, it gives CASSQETGTGELFF.

V and J are TRBV29-1 and TRBJ2-5; 11 positions match TRBD2. This CDR3 spans 15 amino acids. The V segment lost 6 bases and the J segment 4 bases; nucleotides outside the gene matches: 10. Germline lookup yields CDR1 SQVTM and CDR2 ANQGSEA. In DNA, the CDR3 is TGCAGCGTAGAACGACTAGCGGGATCTGGAGAGACCCAGTACTTC. Its protein is CSVERLAGSGETQYF.